This TCR beta chain was captured by sequencing in a study of CXCR3-negative and CXCR3-positive naive CD8 T cells. The study, taken as a whole, reports: CXCR3-expressing naive cells carried TRB CDR3s more hydrophobic than those of CXCR3-negative naive cells.

Per CD8+ T cell subset, triplicate sorts of 250,000 to 300,000 cells each were done. As concerns this clonotype: Its target is not known.

The authors made the TRB cDNA libraries by 5' RACE using UMI labels. From the 5' RACE reads, TCRdb lists one entry per CDR3 protein and no DNA. In all, the sample yields 140,000 to 150,000 distinct CDR3 sequences. Germline-derived CDR1 and CDR2 are MNHEY and SVGAGI. The CDR3 covers 17 residues. This chain uses TRBV6-5 with TRBJ2-2; absent DNA, TCRdb's TRBD1 call cannot be checked. The sample taken for sequencing was naive CXCR3+ CD8+ T cells from blood. The subset was: CD45RO-CCR7+CD27+CD95- naive CD8+ T cells expressing CXCR3 (TNR3+). This TCR came from a human donor in good health. Some clones in this sample may be carry-over from other donors' samples. The CDR3 reads CASISVGEQGTPGELFF.